Described below is a single T cell receptor (beta chain) sequence and its context. This record comes from a study of blood T cell repertoires in COVID-19. The V and J ends lost 5 bases and 4 bases, in that order; junction bases with no gene match: 19. Per germline, CDR1 SEHNR and CDR2 FQNEAQ (reference sequence). The CDR3 covers 18 residues. The protocol was immunoSEQ multiplex PCR, while the TCRdb copy is restricted to in-frame clones and leaves out a portion. The table has approximately 210,000 clones, about 77% seen once. Sequenced input: PBMCs or T cells enriched from blood (not recorded which). This TCR derives from a woman between 50 and 59 years old with acute COVID-19. The chain recombines TRBV7-9 with TRBJ1-2, with 7 positions matching TRBD1. The CDR3 here is CASSDNVGQLHRGYGYTF. The DNA for the CDR3 is TGTGCCAGCAGCGATAACGTGGGACAGCTACATCGGGGCTATGGCTACACCTTC.